The 30 T cell receptor beta chains presented below share a single source sample, sequenced in a study of cytomegalovirus exposure and HLA in healthy donors. PCR primers comprised 60 Vbeta and 13 Jbeta primers. Generated by immunoSEQ multiplex PCR, the TCRdb table keeps only in-frame clones and is missing some. This sample has 80,000 to 100,000 clones, with around 80% found just once. Sequencing was done on a sample of PBMCs. Receptor source: a man between 40 and 49 years old in good health and CMV-seronegative.

The CDR3 DNA reads as TGCGCCAGCAGTCAATCGACAGGGCCCTCGAACTACGAGCAGTACTTC. Its protein product is CASSQSTGPSNYEQYF. The rearrangement joins TRBV23-1 to TRBJ2-7; TRBD1 matches 7 bases. TRBV23-1 is classed as an ORF, of uncertain function. The trim removed 0 bases at V and 3 bases at J, leaving 8 bases unmatched. The CDR3 runs 16 residues.

The chain couples TRBV5-6 to TRBJ1-4; D gene ambiguous. The V end was cut by 1 base, the J end by 0 bases, with 7 bases between. This CDR3 has 15 residues. CDR1 and CDR2 from the germline V gene are SGHDT and YYEEEE. The CDR3 region is CASSLQSATNEKLFF. The CDR3 nucleotides are TGTGCCAGCAGCTTGCAGTCCGCAACTAATGAAAAACTGTTTTTT.

The chain links TRBV4-2 to TRBJ1-5, with D maybe TRBD1 (5 bases). The V gene's germline CDR1 is LGHNA and CDR2 YNFKEQ. The CDR3 covers 15 residues. Deletions cut 8 bases from V and 2 bases from J, with 16 bases between. CDR3 in DNA: TGTGCCAGCGGTCCCGGGGGATCGGGCAATCAGCCCCAGCATTTT. Protein: CASGPGGSGNQPQHF.

This sequence joins TRBV2 and TRBJ1-5; D perhaps matches TRBD1 (5 bases). The germline V and J ends were trimmed by 0 bases and 2 bases, with 11 bases remaining between them. Germline V CDR1 and CDR2: SNHLY, FYNNEI. The CDR3 totals 16 residues. The CDR3 reads CASSEARGGGNQPQHF. CDR3 DNA sequence: TGTGCCAGCAGTGAAGCGCGCGGGGGTGGCAATCAGCCCCAGCATTTT.

This chain uses TRBV19 with TRBJ2-3; weak D call: TRBD1 (5 bases). V was clipped by 7 bases and J by 2 bases, with 13 bases between them. This CDR3 contains 14 residues. CDR1 is LNHDA, CDR2 SQIVND, per germline (reference sequence). CDR3 DNA sequence: TGTGCCAGTAAGAAGCAGGGCCTCACAGATACGCAGTATTTT. This translates into CASKKQGLTDTQYF. The complete variable domain, with remaining parts taken from reference TRBV19 and TRBJ2-3, reads DGGITQSPKYLFRKEGQNVTLSCEQNLNHDAMYWYRQDPGQGLRLIYYSQIVNDFQKGDIAEGYSVSREKKESFPLTVTSAQKNPTAFYLCASKKQGLTDTQYFGPGTRLTVL.

The chain recombines TRBV10-3 with TRBJ2-5; TRBD2 agrees at 7 bases. From germline, CDR1 is ENHRY and CDR2 SYGVKD. The CDR3 is made up of 14 amino acids. Losses at the gene ends were 8 bases for V and 1 base for J; bases not matched to a gene: 7. The CDR3 spells CAIGMGGGQETQYF. CDR3 DNA: TGTGCCATCGGGATGGGCGGGGGCCAAGAGACCCAGTACTTC.

This chain joins TRBV4-1 and TRBJ1-2; D may be TRBD1 (5 bases). Germline CDR1 is MGHRA and CDR2 is YSYEKL. V lost 2 bases and J lost 4, with 14 bases in between. The CDR3 contains 15 residues. The CDR3: CASSQPTGPGYGYTF. CDR3 in DNA: TGCGCCAGCAGCCAACCTACAGGTCCAGGCTATGGCTACACCTTC.

The rearrangement uses TRBV5-1 and TRBJ2-1, with D tentatively TRBD1 (6 bases). The germline gives CDR1 SGHRS, CDR2 YFSETQ. CDR3 length equals 14 residues. Between the trimmed V and J ends, which lost 4 bases and 10 bases, there was a span of 18 bases. The CDR3 spells CASSVTGTRREQFF. The CDR3 DNA reads as TGCGCCAGCAGCGTTACCGGGACACGACGCGAGCAGTTCTTC. The full variable domain, with the rest looked up from reference TRBV5-1 and TRBJ2-1, is KAGVTQTPRYLIKTRGQQVTLSCSPISGHRSVSWYQQTPGQGLQFLFEYFSETQRNKGNFPGRFSGRQFSNSRSEMNVSTLELGDSALYLCASSVTGTRREQFFGPGTRLTVL.

The V gene is TRBV30, the J gene TRBJ1-1, with D unresolved. The germline gives CDR1 GTSNPN, CDR2 SVGIG (reference sequence). This CDR3 has 13 amino acids. V was clipped by 0 bases and J by 4 bases, with 9 bases between them. The CDR3 bases are TGTGCCTGGAGTGTGGCGGATCCCACTGAAGCTTTCTTT. Protein product: CAWSVADPTEAFF.

The chain recombines TRBV7-2 with TRBJ2-7; 10 nucleotides agree with TRBD2. This CDR3 spans 18 amino acids. With 4 bases clipped from V and 4 bases from J, the junction kept 16 bases outside the gene matches. CDR1 and CDR2 from the germline V gene are SGHTA and FQGNSA. The CDR3 loop reads CASSSRTGAGGPRYEQYF. The CDR3 coding sequence is TGTGCCAGCAGCTCTCGAACAGGAGCGGGGGGGCCCCGTTACGAGCAGTACTTC.

The rearrangement uses TRBV5-1 and TRBJ1-2, with 10 bases matching TRBD1. V lost 3 bases, J lost 8 bases, and 4 bases stayed unmatched. The CDR3 runs 13 residues. The germline V gene has CDR1 SGHRS and CDR2 YFSETQ. CDR3 region: CASSSGTGVGYTF. The CDR3 DNA reads TGCGCCAGCAGCTCAGGGACAGGGGTCGGCTACACCTTC.

V usage is TRBV5-6 and J usage is TRBJ2-7; 13 nucleotides match TRBD2. The CDR3 length is 15 residues. Germline trimming cut 3 bases from V and 2 bases from J; bases unmatched to any gene: 2. Germline CDR1 reads SGHDT; CDR2 reads YYEEEE. For the CDR3, the DNA is TGTGCCAGCAGCTGGGGACTAGCGGGGACCTACGAGCAGTACTTC. This sequence encodes CASSWGLAGTYEQYF. The whole variable domain, filled in from reference TRBV5-6 and TRBJ2-7, reads DAGVTQSPTHLIKTRGQQVTLRCSPKSGHDTVSWYQQALGQGPQFIFQYYEEEERQRGNFPDRFSGHQFPNYSSELNVNALLLGDSALYLCASSWGLAGTYEQYFGPGTRLTVT.

The rearrangement links TRBV27 to TRBJ1-1, with D hard to call. From germline, CDR1 is MNHEY and CDR2 SMNVEV (reference sequence). Trimming removed 1 base at V and 10 bases at J, with 25 bases between. The CDR3 extends over 17 amino acids. This CDR3 reads CASSLWALSGLERGAFF. In DNA form, the CDR3 reads TGTGCCAGCAGTTTATGGGCATTGAGCGGTTTGGAACGCGGAGCTTTCTTT.

V is TRBV5-8 and J is TRBJ2-5; D is ambiguous. This CDR3 has 13 residues. Germline V gives CDR1 SGHTS, CDR2 YDEGEE. Trimming left V 4 bases short and J 4 bases short, with 11 bases between. The CDR3 region has the DNA TGTGCCAGCAGCCTACTCGTACGAGAGACCCAGTACTTC. Translated: CASSLLVRETQYF. Full variable domain (remainder filled in from reference TRBV5-8 and TRBJ2-5): EAGVTQSPTHLIKTRGQQATLRCSPISGHTSVYWYQQALGLGLQFLLWYDEGEERNRGNFPPRFSGRQFPNYSSELNVNALELEDSALYLCASSLLVRETQYFGPGTRLLVL.

This chain joins TRBV7-2 and TRBJ2-2; D is possibly TRBD2 (5 bases). V was shortened by 3 bases and J by 4 bases, with 6 bases between the two germline ends. Per the germline V gene, CDR1 is SGHTA and CDR2 is FQGNSA. The CDR3 is 13 amino acids. The CDR3 DNA reads TGTGCCAGCAGCTTGAGCGGCACCGGGGAGCTGTTTTTT. Translated, it gives CASSLSGTGELFF.

The gene calls are TRBV19 and TRBJ1-2; 9 bases are a match to TRBD1. The V and J ends lost 3 bases and 4 bases, in that order; junction bases with no gene match: 3. In germline, CDR1 is LNHDA, CDR2 SQIVND (reference sequence). The CDR3 contains 14 residues. The CDR3 DNA is TGTGCCAGTAGTATGGGGACAGGGACCTATGGCTACACCTTC. Translation: CASSMGTGTYGYTF.

The chain employs TRBV7-8 and TRBJ1-2, with 9 bases lining up with TRBD1. This CDR3 has 15 amino acids. Germline lookup yields CDR1 SGHVS and CDR2 FQNEAQ. After removal of 5 bases from V and 4 bases from J, the junction contained 8 bases not matched to a gene. The CDR3 here is CASSIGGTGSYGYTF. As DNA, the CDR3 is TGTGCCAGCAGCATAGGTGGGACAGGGTCCTATGGCTACACCTTC.

The rearrangement links TRBV7-9 to TRBJ1-5; 8 bases align to TRBD1. The V segment lost 2 bases and the J segment 4 bases; nucleotides outside the gene matches: 4. The CDR3 runs to 15 residues. Per germline, CDR1 SEHNR and CDR2 FQNEAQ (reference sequence). As DNA, the CDR3 is TGTGCCAGCAGCTTAACCACAGGGGGGAATCAGCCCCAGCATTTT. Translation: CASSLTTGGNQPQHF.

V is TRBV10-2 and J is TRBJ2-7, with TRBD1 matching over 8 bases. The CDR3 totals 16 residues. V was pared by 2 bases and J by 6 bases, with 12 bases of the junction left unmatched. CDR1 and CDR2 (germline): WSHSY, SAAADI. The CDR3 DNA reads as TGCGCCAGCAGTGAGCGTAGGTTAGGACAGGGTGCCGAGCAGTACTTC. Encoded protein: CASSERRLGQGAEQYF.

The CDR3 coding sequence is TGTGCCAGCAGCTCCGGACAGATAGAGACCCAGTACTTC. It is translated as CASSSGQIETQYF. The chain uses TRBV28 and TRBJ2-5; TRBD1 might be the D (6 bases). Trimming cost V 6 bases and J 4 bases, with 12 bases left between them. CDR3 length equals 13 residues. The germline V gene has CDR1 MDHEN and CDR2 SYDVKM.

V gene TRBV7-9 combines with J gene TRBJ2-5; 11 bases match TRBD2. V shed 5 bases and J 11 bases; nucleotides not matched to a gene: 10. The CDR3 contains 14 residues. The germline V gene encodes CDR1 SEHNR and CDR2 FQNEAQ (reference sequence). The CDR3 loop reads CASSPLAGGDEQYF. For the CDR3, the DNA is TGTGCCAGCAGCCCGTTAGCGGGGGGGGATGAGCAGTACTTC.

This clone appeared once. CDR3 amino acids: CASSLGEFGNTEAFF. The DNA for the CDR3 is TGCGCCAGCAGCTTGGGCGAGTTCGGTAACACTGAAGCTTTCTTT. The chain carries TRBV5-1 and TRBJ1-1; D uncertain. CDR1 is SGHRS, CDR2 YFSETQ, per germline. The CDR3 runs to 15 residues. The V gene lost 0 bases and the J gene lost 2 bases, with 11 bases spanning the gap.

This chain uses TRBV15 with TRBJ2-7; the D is unclear. The germline V gene has CDR1 LNHNV and CDR2 YYDKDF (reference sequence). The CDR3 is made up of 12 amino acids. V was trimmed by 0 bases and J by 3 bases, leaving 3 bases between them. The CDR3: CATSRDHYEQYF. In nucleotides, the CDR3 is TGTGCCACCAGCAGAGACCACTACGAGCAGTACTTC.

The CDR3 region is CASRQDRALNSPLHF. CDR3 nucleotide sequence: TGTGCCAGCAGGCAGGACAGGGCCCTCAATTCACCCCTCCACTTT. V and J are TRBV6-1 and TRBJ1-6; TRBD1 agrees at 8 bases. The CDR3 loop spans 15 amino acids. Germline V gives CDR1 MNHNS, CDR2 SASEGT. The J segment lost 7 bases and the V segment lost 6 bases, leaving 8 bases of the junction unmatched.

The chain recombines TRBV10-3 with TRBJ1-3, with a weak D call TRBD1 (6 bases). The germline V gene has CDR1 ENHRY and CDR2 SYGVKD. CDR3 length: 14 residues. The V gene lost 3 bases and the J gene lost 4 bases, with 10 bases spanning the gap. The CDR3 coding sequence is TGTGCCATCAGTGACACAGGGTTGGGAAACACCATATATTTT. Protein sequence: CAISDTGLGNTIYF.

V usage is TRBV30 and J usage is TRBJ2-1; tentatively, D is TRBD2 (6 bases). The CDR3 length is 11 residues. Per the germline V gene, CDR1 is GTSNPN and CDR2 is SVGIG (reference sequence). V was shortened by 8 bases and J by 10 bases, with 15 bases between the two germline ends. This chain's CDR3 is CAGTGLREQFF. The CDR3 region has the DNA TGTGCCGGTACGGGACTCAGAGAGCAGTTCTTC.

The J gene is TRBJ2-1, the V gene TRBV18; 7 bases agree with TRBD1. V shed 6 bases and J 6 bases; nucleotides not matched to a gene: 5. Germline V gene lookup returns CDR1 KGHSH and CDR2 LQKENI. The CDR3 has 13 residues. CDR3: CASSTGSGNEQFF. The CDR3 coding sequence is TGTGCCAGCTCGACAGGGTCCGGCAATGAGCAGTTCTTC.

Remarks on this clone: Sequence at one end of the junction differs from germline and may be a read error. The chain combines TRBV7-9 with TRBJ1-5; TRBD1 is a possible D gene (5 bases). This CDR3 comprises 13 residues. Germline V gene lookup returns CDR1 SEHNR and CDR2 FQNEAQ (reference sequence). CDR3 in DNA: TGTTCCAGCAGCCACGGGGGACTCCAGCCCCAGCATTTT. Its protein product is CSSSHGGLQPQHF.

The chain recombines TRBV11-3 with TRBJ2-2; 7 bases align to TRBD1. CDR3 length equals 13 residues. Germline V gene data show CDR1 as SGHNT and CDR2 as YENEEA. V shed 7 bases and J 3 bases; nucleotides not matched to a gene: 2. The chain's CDR3 is CASTDRDTGELFF. The CDR3 DNA is TGTGCCAGCACTGACAGGGACACCGGGGAGCTGTTTTTT.

This chain uses TRBV5-1 with TRBJ2-1, with D maybe TRBD1 (5 bases). V lost 4 bases and J lost 1, with 15 bases in between. The CDR3 sequence is 16 residues long. Germline values: CDR1 SGHRS, CDR2 YFSETQ. The CDR3 DNA reads TGCGCCAGCAGCCTGGACATCGACAGATCCTACAATGAGCAGTTCTTC. This codes for CASSLDIDRSYNEQFF.